The 8 T cell receptor beta chains given below trace back to one sample, sequenced in a study of T cell changes during pregnancy in multiple sclerosis. Produced via immunoSEQ multiplex PCR; TCRdb's table is partial and in-frame only. The sample contains about 85,000 clones, about nine tenths of which appear only once. The material was peripheral blood, obtained in the first trimester of pregnancy. Receptors originate from a female donor with multiple sclerosis, enrolled in a pregnancy study.

This chain connects TRBV18 to TRBJ1-3; D might be TRBD1 (5 bases). V shed 6 bases and J shed 4 bases, with 13 bases lying between them. Germline V gives CDR1 KGHSH, CDR2 LQKENI. This CDR3 region has 14 residues. CDR3 nucleotides: TGTGCCAGCTCCGGGGACTACGAAGGAAACACCATATATTTT. Translation gives CASSGDYEGNTIYF.

The chain is built from TRBV25-1 and TRBJ2-4, with 7 bases identical to TRBD2. There are 13 residues in the CDR3. V lost 2 bases, J lost 6 bases, and 1 base stayed unmatched. Germline CDR1 MGHDK, CDR2 SYGVNS. DNA of the CDR3: TGTGCCAGCAGTGAAATAGCGGGAAACATTCAGTACTTC. It yields the protein CASSEIAGNIQYF. Together with reference TRBV25-1 and TRBJ2-4, the CDR3 gives the full variable domain: EADIYQTPRYLVIGTGKKITLECSQTMGHDKMYWYQQDPGMELHLIHYSYGVNSTEKGDLSSESTVSRIRTEHFPLTLESARPSHTSQYLCASSEIAGNIQYFGAGTRLSVL.

This clone was seen once. The rearrangement uses TRBV7-9 and TRBJ1-3, with TRBD1 matching 8 bases. The ends lost 1 base at V and 0 bases at J; junction bases unmatched: 11. This CDR3 spans 19 amino acids. CDR1 SEHNR and CDR2 FQNEAQ come from the germline V gene (reference sequence). The CDR3 region is CASSLDYGDRRNSGNTIYF. DNA for the CDR3: TGTGCCAGCAGCTTAGACTATGGGGACAGGCGAAACTCTGGAAACACCATATATTTT. Filled out from reference TRBV7-9 and TRBJ1-3, the complete variable domain reads DTGVSQNPRHKITKRGQNVTFRCDPISEHNRLYWYRQTLGQGPEFLTYFQNEAQLEKSRLLSDRFSAERPKGSFSTLEIQRTEQGDSAMYLCASSLDYGDRRNSGNTIYFGEGSWLTVV.

The sample holds a few counts of this clone. The gene calls are TRBV7-7 and TRBJ2-5; TRBD2 is a possible D gene (6 bases). Germline CDR1 is SSHAT and CDR2 is FNYEAQ (reference sequence). There are 13 residues in the CDR3. V was clipped by 2 bases and J by 2 bases, with 6 bases between them. CDR3 DNA sequence: TGTGCCAGCAGCTTACGGGAGCAAGAGACCCAGTACTTC. Translation gives CASSLREQETQYF.

The chain carries TRBV30 and TRBJ1-1, with D possibly matching TRBD1 (5 bases). The CDR3 consists of 17 residues. V was cut by 2 bases and J by 2 bases, with 21 bases left in between. The germline gives CDR1 GTSNPN, CDR2 SVGIG (reference sequence). CDR3 sequence: CAWSKYRWGTLNTEAFF. The DNA for the CDR3 is TGTGCCTGGAGTAAGTACAGGTGGGGGACTCTCAACACTGAAGCTTTCTTT.

V is TRBV14 and J is TRBJ1-4; 8 bases fit TRBD1. V was pared by 8 bases and J by 6 bases, with 5 bases of the junction left unmatched. CDR3 length: 13 residues. Germline V gene data show CDR1 as SGHDN and CDR2 as FVKESK. CDR3 DNA: TGTGCCAGCTGGACAGGGCTCGATGAAAAACTGTTTTTT. It encodes CASWTGLDEKLFF.

The chain uses TRBV10-3 and TRBJ2-7; D might be TRBD1 (6 bases). The CDR3 is 14 residues long. V lost 0 bases to trimming and J lost 4 bases, with 10 bases between them. Per germline, CDR1 ENHRY and CDR2 SYGVKD. CDR3 coding DNA: TGTGCCATCAGTGAGTCTGTAGGGGGATACGAGCAGTACTTC. Residues: CAISESVGGYEQYF.

The chain is built from TRBV9 and TRBJ2-3; perhaps TRBD2 as D (5 bases). Trimming stripped 0 bases from V and 1 base from J, with 9 bases between. In germline, CDR1 is SGDLS, CDR2 YYNGEE. The CDR3 has 15 residues. CDR3 DNA sequence: TGTGCCAGCAGCGTAGTCGGGGTCGGCACAGATACGCAGTATTTT. Translated: CASSVVGVGTDTQYF.